The 14 T cell receptor beta chains below were found in one sample sequenced in a study of T cell responses to AZD1222 COVID-19 vaccine. Some clones are missing from TCRdb's copy, which holds only in-frame ones; the method was immunoSEQ multiplex PCR. The sample lists fewer than 85,000 clones, 80% to 90% occurring once. The sequencing used peripheral blood, collected on day 0 of AZD1222 vaccination. All receptors derive from an adult in good health.

The chain is built from TRBV7-9 and TRBJ2-7; D is perhaps TRBD2 (5 bases). The V gene lost 5 bases and the J gene lost 5 bases, with 22 bases spanning the gap. Germline loops: CDR1 SEHNR, CDR2 FQNEAQ (reference sequence). The CDR3 has 16 residues. The CDR3 loop is CASSPSTGILEDEQYF. The CDR3 bases are TGTGCCAGCAGCCCTAGCACCGGGATTCTAGAGGACGAGCAGTACTTC. The entire variable domain, with the rest obtained from reference TRBV7-9 and TRBJ2-7, is as follows: DTGVSQNPRHKITKRGQNVTFRCDPISEHNRLYWYRQTLGQGPEFLTYFQNEAQLEKSRLLSDRFSAERPKGSFSTLEIQRTEQGDSAMYLCASSPSTGILEDEQYFGPGTRLTVT.

This clone showed up just a few times. The chain uses TRBV18 and TRBJ2-7; D perhaps matches TRBD2 (5 bases). V dropped 0 bases and J dropped 0 bases, with 15 bases sitting between them. The CDR3 is 17 amino acids. CDR1 KGHSH and CDR2 LQKENI come from the germline V gene. CDR3 DNA: TGTGCCAGCTCACCACCGCGGCGTTCAGCGGACTCCTACGAGCAGTACTTC. Protein: CASSPPRRSADSYEQYF.

The chain links TRBV28 to TRBJ2-1; 9 positions match TRBD2. Germline loops: CDR1 MDHEN, CDR2 SYDVKM. The CDR3 covers 13 residues. V lost 2 bases, J lost 13 bases, and 6 bases stayed unmatched. The CDR3 loop reads CASSLRREGLQFF. The DNA of the CDR3 is TGTGCCAGCAGTTTAAGGCGGGAGGGCCTACAGTTCTTC.

This clone appeared a single time. The V call is TRBV7-9, the J call TRBJ2-4, with a possible D match to TRBD1 (6 bases). Germline V gene sequence: CDR1 SEHNR, CDR2 FQNEAQ (reference sequence). CDR3 size: 17 residues. V shed 4 bases and J shed 0 bases, with 16 bases lying between them. CDR3 DNA sequence: TGTGCCAGCAGCTCCTCCCGACAGGAGCTAGCCAAAAACATTCAGTACTTC. This gives the protein CASSSSRQELAKNIQYF.

The chain employs TRBV4-3 and TRBJ2-7; D not resolved. V was shortened by 0 bases and J by 3 bases, with 6 bases between the two germline ends. The length of the CDR3 is 13 residues. Germline V gene lookup returns CDR1 LGHNA and CDR2 YSLEER. As DNA, the CDR3 is TGCGCCAGCAGCCAAGAGTTCGGCTACGAGCAGTACTTC. Translated: CASSQEFGYEQYF.

The chain combines TRBV2 with TRBJ2-7; the D call may be TRBD1 or TRBD2 (5 bases each). Trimming shortened V by 6 bases and J by 2 bases, and 11 bases separated the two germline ends. CDR1 SNHLY and CDR2 FYNNEI come from the germline V gene. The CDR3 totals 13 residues. CDR3 sequence: CASRGDGTYEQYF. CDR3 bases: TGTGCCAGCAGGGGGGACGGTACCTACGAGCAGTACTTC. The full variable domain, completed using reference TRBV2 and TRBJ2-7, is EPEVTQTPSHQVTQMGQEVILRCVPISNHLYFYWYRQILGQKVEFLVSFYNNEISEKSEIFDDQFSVERPDGSNFTLKIRSTKLEDSAMYFCASRGDGTYEQYFGPGTRLTVT.

The rearrangement uses TRBV7-2 and TRBJ2-7; 11 bases match TRBD2. CDR1 SGHTA and CDR2 FQGNSA come from the germline V gene. The CDR3 is made up of 15 amino acids. The ends lost 5 bases at V and 6 bases at J; junction bases unmatched: 9. In nucleotides, the CDR3 is TGTGCCAGCAGCGCATCACTAGCGGGAGCCGTCGAGCAGTACTTC. It yields the protein CASSASLAGAVEQYF.

J is TRBJ1-3 and V is TRBV28; TRBD1 agrees at 7 bases. The CDR3 is 15 amino acids. V gave up 5 bases and J gave up 4 bases; unmatched junction bases: 8. The germline V gene encodes CDR1 MDHEN and CDR2 SYDVKM. The CDR3 DNA follows: TGTGCCAGCAGTCCTCGGACAGGAACCGGAAACACCATATATTTT. Translating gives CASSPRTGTGNTIYF.

J is TRBJ2-7 and V is TRBV5-1, with D hard to call. Trimming left V 0 bases short and J 2 bases short, with 12 bases between. Germline lookup yields CDR1 SGHRS and CDR2 YFSETQ. This CDR3 spans 15 amino acids. The CDR3 DNA sequence: TGCGCCAGCAGCTTGGCGCTTGGCCCAGCCTACGAGCAGTACTTC. It is translated as CASSLALGPAYEQYF.

This chain links TRBV2 with TRBJ2-1; D uncertain. This CDR3 contains 14 residues. The V end lost 8 bases, the J end lost 0 bases, and 11 bases lay between the germline ends. Germline assignment: CDR1 SNHLY and CDR2 FYNNEI. CDR3 protein: CASRAGSSYNEQFF. The DNA for the CDR3 is TGTGCCAGCCGGGCAGGAAGCTCCTACAATGAGCAGTTCTTC.

The chain has TRBV27 and TRBJ2-7, with 11 nucleotides matching TRBD1. V was clipped by 6 bases and J by 5 bases; unmatched bases: 12. There are 16 residues in the CDR3. The germline V gene encodes CDR1 MNHEY and CDR2 SMNVEV (reference sequence). CDR3 sequence reads: CASSARDRGKLDEQYF. CDR3 coding DNA: TGTGCCAGCAGCGCCCGGGACAGGGGGAAATTAGACGAGCAGTACTTC.

This chain joins TRBV25-1 and TRBJ2-1, with D possibly matching TRBD2 (6 bases). The germline V gene has CDR1 MGHDK and CDR2 SYGVNS. This CDR3 has 13 residues. V shed 6 bases and J shed 4 bases, with 10 bases lying between them. The CDR3 loop is CASSGDFYNEQFF. The CDR3 DNA reads as TGTGCCAGCAGCGGGGACTTTTACAATGAGCAGTTCTTC.

This clone occurred once. This chain connects TRBV2 to TRBJ1-1; 7 positions agree with TRBD1. The germline V gene encodes CDR1 SNHLY and CDR2 FYNNEI. The CDR3 has 13 residues. J was trimmed by 2 bases and V by 6 bases; bases with no gene match: 3. The CDR3 spells CASSGQANTEAFF. DNA for the CDR3: TGTGCCAGCAGCGGACAGGCCAACACTGAAGCTTTCTTT.

J is TRBJ1-2 and V is TRBV9; 10 positions match TRBD1. CDR1 and CDR2 from the germline V gene are SGDLS and YYNGEE. V lost 3 bases and J lost 4; bases outside the gene matches: 6. The length of the CDR3 is 15 residues. CDR3 sequence (DNA): TGTGCCAGCAGCGGGCGGACAGGGGGTATCTATGGCTACACCTTC. It encodes CASSGRTGGIYGYTF.